This is a list of T cell receptor beta chains from one sample in a study of cytomegalovirus exposure and HLA in healthy donors. TCRdb keeps only in-frame clones here, not all; method: immunoSEQ multiplex PCR. Counted here are fewer than 120,000 clones, about 92% occurring once; the ten biggest clones make up 1.5% to 2%. The specimen sequenced was PBMCs. All receptors come from a woman between 18 and 30 years old in good health and CMV-seronegative. Each CDR3 is given with its conserved first and last residue. The D gene is left open where the match is weak. Clone size is given for some rows only: seen once, a few or many times, or a class if the clone is expanded.

CDR3 protein	CDR3 DNA	V gene	J gene	clone size	D gene
CASSFTGGRERGLEQFF	TGTGCCAGCAGTTTCACAGGGGGGCGGGAAAGAGGGCTTGAGCAGTTCTTC	TRBV28	TRBJ2-1	once	TRBD1
CASSAGTSGTDTQYF	TGTGCCAGCAGCGCCGGGACTAGCGGCACAGATACGCAGTATTTT	TRBV5-6	TRBJ2-3	-	TRBD2
CASRPTGGSYGYTF	TGTGCCAGCAGGCCGACAGGGGGCAGCTATGGCTACACCTTC	TRBV27	TRBJ1-2	-	TRBD1
CAWGVYGKQETQYF	TGTGCCTGGGGTGTTTATGGCAAACAAGAGACCCAGTACTTC	TRBV30	TRBJ2-5	-	-
CASSNGQQETQYF	TGTGCCAGTAGTAACGGACAGCAAGAGACCCAGTACTTC	TRBV19	TRBJ2-5	-	-
CASSVLQGPRAFF	TGTGCCAGCAGCGTGCTACAGGGACCCAGGGCTTTCTTT	TRBV5-4	TRBJ1-1	-	-
CASSFSGTGPDTQYF	TGTGCCAGCAGTTTTTCCGGGACAGGACCAGATACGCAGTATTTT	TRBV7-6	TRBJ2-3	once	TRBD1
CASSLGEGATDTQYF	TGTGCCAGCAGCTTAGGCGAGGGGGCGACAGATACGCAGTATTTT	TRBV7-9	TRBJ2-3	-	TRBD1
CAWTLSRNTEAFF	TGTGCCTGGACCCTTTCCAGGAACACTGAAGCTTTCTTT	TRBV30	TRBJ1-1	-	-
CASTPGSGRGEQFF	TGCGCCAGCACCCCGGGTAGCGGGAGGGGTGAGCAGTTCTTC	TRBV5-1	TRBJ2-1	-	TRBD2
CASRFISTTGELFF	TGTGCCAGCCGATTCATCAGTACCACCGGGGAGCTGTTTTTT	TRBV6-1	TRBJ2-2	-	-
CASSIAGPHKITTYGYTF	TGTGCCAGTAGTATCGCGGGGCCTCACAAAATCACAACCTATGGCTACACCTTC	TRBV19	TRBJ1-2	-	-
CASRSDSYEQYF	TGTGCCAGCAGATCGGACAGCTACGAGCAGTACTTC	TRBV7-2	TRBJ2-7	-	-
CASSFLGTGGFVPYEQYF	TGCGCCAGCAGTTTCCTCGGGACAGGGGGTTTTGTACCGTACGAGCAGTACTTC	TRBV5-1	TRBJ2-7	once	TRBD1
CASSVLPGVVGANVLTF	TGTGCCAGCAGCGTTTTGCCAGGGGTGGTTGGGGCCAACGTCCTGACTTTC	TRBV9	TRBJ2-6	-	-
CASSFTSTSGAPYEQYF	TGTGCCAGCAGCTTTACTTCCACTAGCGGGGCCCCTTACGAGCAGTACTTC	TRBV5-6	TRBJ2-7	-	TRBD2
CASSFLRLRGTDTQYF	TGTGCCAGCAGTTTTCTTAGACTGCGGGGCACAGATACGCAGTATTTT	TRBV27	TRBJ2-3	once	-
CAWSVPLGAGETQYF	TGTGCCTGGAGTGTACCTTTGGGGGCCGGGGAGACCCAGTACTTC	TRBV30	TRBJ2-5	-	-
CASSQRGAGGQETQYF	TGCGCCAGCAGCCAGCGGGGGGCAGGGGGGCAAGAGACCCAGTACTTC	TRBV4-1	TRBJ2-5	-	-
CASSLSLGGRIETQYF	TGTGCCAGCAGCTTATCCCTTGGCGGGAGAATAGAGACCCAGTACTTC	TRBV7-3	TRBJ2-5	-	TRBD2
CASSFRQASNTGELFF	TGTGCCAGCAGCTTTAGACAAGCCTCGAACACCGGGGAGCTGTTTTTT	TRBV5-6	TRBJ2-2	-	-
CASSSLTGPSYNEQFF	TGTGCCAGCAGCTCCCTGACAGGTCCCTCCTACAATGAGCAGTTCTTC	TRBV11-2	TRBJ2-1	-	-
CASSTTLVDRVKVGELFF	TGTGCCAGCTCAACAACCCTCGTTGACAGGGTAAAGGTCGGGGAGCTGTTTTTT	TRBV18	TRBJ2-2	-	TRBD1
CASSRPGQMQYF	TGCGCCAGCAGCCGACCAGGACAGATGCAGTACTTC	TRBV4-1	TRBJ2-7	-	-
CASSLQLGNEQFF	TGTGCCAGCAGTTTACAACTAGGCAATGAGCAGTTCTTC	TRBV27	TRBJ2-1	-	-
CAWSGGSHGYTF	TGTGCCTGGAGTGGTGGGAGCCATGGCTACACCTTC	TRBV30	TRBJ1-2	-	-
CATSATRGVAGEGAGEQYF	TGTGCCACCAGCGCCACCAGGGGAGTAGCGGGAGAGGGTGCCGGCGAGCAGTACTTC	TRBV15	TRBJ2-7	-	TRBD2
CASSEARSLGNEQFF	TGTGCCAGCAGTGAAGCGCGGTCCCTGGGCAATGAGCAGTTCTTC	TRBV6-1	TRBJ2-1	-	-
CASSLNGQSNQPQHF	TGTGCCAGCAGCTTAAACGGACAAAGCAATCAGCCCCAGCATTTT	TRBV11-2	TRBJ1-5	-	-
CASSPGDSSNTEAFF	TGTGCCAGCAGCCCGGGGGACTCCTCGAACACTGAAGCTTTCTTT	TRBV5-4	TRBJ1-1	-	-
CATSRDPSGREKLFF	TGTGCCACCAGCAGAGATCCTAGCGGGAGGGAAAAACTGTTTTTT	TRBV15	TRBJ1-4	-	-
CASSLVEQLVGTGGANVLTF	TGTGCTAGCAGCTTAGTGGAACAGTTGGTTGGAACAGGAGGGGCCAACGTCCTGACTTTC	TRBV7-7	TRBJ2-6	-	-
CASSRVSYGYTF	TGTGCCAGCAGTCGGGTGTCCTATGGCTACACCTTC	TRBV2	TRBJ1-2	few	-
CASSRGRVYF	TGTGCCAGCAGCCGTGGGCGGGTATATTTT	TRBV28	TRBJ1-5	few	-
CASSLTEDTEAFF	TGTGCCAGCAGCCTGACAGAGGACACTGAAGCTTTCTTT	TRBV6-6	TRBJ1-1	-	-
CASRNSLTEAFF	TGTGCCAGCAGGAACAGCCTCACTGAAGCTTTCTTT	TRBV11-2	TRBJ1-1	-	-
CASSETSGGDSNEQYF	TGTGCCAGCAGCGAAACTAGCGGGGGCGATTCGAATGAGCAGTACTTC	TRBV9	TRBJ2-7	-	TRBD2
CAWREQGADEKLFF	TGTGCCTGGAGAGAACAGGGGGCCGACGAAAAACTGTTTTTT	TRBV30	TRBJ1-4	-	TRBD1
CASRRSGSGNQPQHF	TGTGCCAGCAGAAGATCAGGGTCGGGCAATCAGCCCCAGCATTTT	TRBV6-5	TRBJ1-5	-	-
CASSSNAGLAGSQFF	TGTGCCAGCAGCTCCAATGCGGGACTAGCGGGAAGTCAGTTCTTC	TRBV13	TRBJ2-1	-	TRBD2
CATREADYGYTF	TGTGCCACCAGGGAGGCGGACTATGGCTACACCTTC	TRBV6-5	TRBJ1-2	-	-
CASSEREDEQFF	TGCGCCAGCAGTGAGAGGGAGGATGAGCAGTTCTTC	TRBV10-1	TRBJ2-1	-	-
CSVSPRAGELFF	TGCAGCGTTTCTCCGAGAGCCGGGGAGCTGTTTTTT	TRBV29-1	TRBJ2-2	-	-
CASSLVLPGTGDNSPLHF	TGTGCCAGCAGCTTGGTCCTCCCCGGGACAGGGGATAATTCACCCCTCCACTTT	TRBV5-6	TRBJ1-6	-	TRBD1
CASSFAGLRYNEQFF	TGTGCCAGCAGCTTTGCAGGACTACGCTACAATGAGCAGTTCTTC	TRBV7-9	TRBJ2-1	once	-
CASSLRELGEQYF	TGTGCCAGCAGCTTGCGGGAGTTGGGCGAGCAGTACTTC	TRBV11-2	TRBJ2-7	once	TRBD2
CANSGGPGRHEQYF	TGTGCCAACTCCGGTGGTCCAGGGAGGCACGAGCAGTACTTC	TRBV7-9	TRBJ2-7	-	-
CASTNSPATGGMGAGELFF	TGTGCCAGCACCAATTCCCCCGCGACAGGGGGCATGGGTGCCGGGGAGCTGTTTTTT	TRBV7-3	TRBJ2-2	-	TRBD1
CASSLGGGGSYGYTF	TGTGCCAGCAGTTTGGGTGGAGGTGGGTCCTATGGCTACACCTTC	TRBV27	TRBJ1-2	-	-
CASSLGGQANYGYTF	TGTGCCAGCAGCTTGGGAGGGCAAGCTAACTATGGCTACACCTTC	TRBV5-6	TRBJ1-2	-	-
CASRSPRGGTEAFF	TGTGCCAGCAGGAGCCCCCGCGGGGGCACTGAAGCTTTCTTT	TRBV28	TRBJ1-1	-	-
CASSQEYRNTEAFF	TGCGCCAGCAGCCAAGAGTACAGAAACACTGAAGCTTTCTTT	TRBV4-3	TRBJ1-1	-	-
CASSAGTEAFF	TGCGCCAGCAGCGCCGGGACAGAAGCTTTCTTT	TRBV5-1	TRBJ1-1	once	-
CASSPGTPYEQYF	TGTGCCAGTAGTCCCGGGACACCTTACGAGCAGTACTTC	TRBV19	TRBJ2-7	-	-
CASSLGVTRQGNTEAFF	TGTGCCAGCAGCTTGGGGGTAACTAGACAGGGGAACACTGAAGCTTTCTTT	TRBV5-4	TRBJ1-1	-	TRBD1
CASSLCSSYNEQFF	TGCGCCAGCAGTCTCTGTAGCTCCTACAATGAGCAGTTCTTC	TRBV23-1	TRBJ2-1	-	-
CASSHRAGELFF	TGTGCCAGCAGCCACAGGGCCGGGGAGCTGTTTTTT	TRBV7-2	TRBJ2-2	-	-
CASSLSNRRGDEQFF	TGTGCCAGCAGCTTATCAAATCGCAGGGGGGATGAGCAGTTCTTC	TRBV7-6	TRBJ2-1	-	-
CASGVAGTGFYEQYF	TGTGCCAGTGGGGTCGCCGGGACAGGGTTTTACGAGCAGTACTTC	TRBV19	TRBJ2-7	-	TRBD1
CASSVRGPYEQYF	TGTGCCAGCAGTGTCAGGGGCCCCTACGAGCAGTACTTC	TRBV6-1	TRBJ2-7	-	-